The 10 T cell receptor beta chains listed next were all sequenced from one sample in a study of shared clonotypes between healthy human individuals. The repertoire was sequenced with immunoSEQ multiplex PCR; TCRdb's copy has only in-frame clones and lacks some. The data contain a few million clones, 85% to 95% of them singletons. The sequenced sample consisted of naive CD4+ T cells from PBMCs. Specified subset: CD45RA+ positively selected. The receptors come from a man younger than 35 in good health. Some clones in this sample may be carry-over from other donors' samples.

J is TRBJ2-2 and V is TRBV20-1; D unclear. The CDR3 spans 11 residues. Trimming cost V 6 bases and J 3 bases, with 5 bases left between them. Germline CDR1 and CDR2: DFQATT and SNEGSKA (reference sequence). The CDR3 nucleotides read TGCAGTGCCCCGGACACCGGGGAGCTGTTTTTT. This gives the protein CSAPDTGELFF.

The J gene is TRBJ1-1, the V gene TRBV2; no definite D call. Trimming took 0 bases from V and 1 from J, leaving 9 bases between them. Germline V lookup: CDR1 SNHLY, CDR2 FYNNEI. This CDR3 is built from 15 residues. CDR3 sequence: CASSEAGVWNTEAFF. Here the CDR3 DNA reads TGTGCCAGCAGTGAAGCTGGGGTTTGGAACACTGAAGCTTTCTTT.

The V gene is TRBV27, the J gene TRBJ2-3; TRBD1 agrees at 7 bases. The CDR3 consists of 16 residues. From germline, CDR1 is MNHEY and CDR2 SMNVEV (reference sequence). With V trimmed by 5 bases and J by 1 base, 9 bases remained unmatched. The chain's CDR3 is CASSVTGVAGTDTQYF. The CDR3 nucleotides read TGTGCCAGCAGTGTTACAGGGGTGGCAGGCACAGATACGCAGTATTTT.

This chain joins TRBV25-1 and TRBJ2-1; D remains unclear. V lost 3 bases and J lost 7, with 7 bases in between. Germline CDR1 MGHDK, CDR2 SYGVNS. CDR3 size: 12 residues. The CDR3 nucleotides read TGTGCCAGCAGTGATATGGTGAATGAGCAGTTCTTC. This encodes CASSDMVNEQFF.

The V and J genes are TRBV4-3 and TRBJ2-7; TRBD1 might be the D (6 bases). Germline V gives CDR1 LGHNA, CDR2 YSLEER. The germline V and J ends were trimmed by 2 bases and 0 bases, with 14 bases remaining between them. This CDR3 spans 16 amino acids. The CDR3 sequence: CASSQTTGLSSYEQYF. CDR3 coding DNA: TGCGCCAGCAGCCAAACAACAGGGCTTAGCTCCTACGAGCAGTACTTC.

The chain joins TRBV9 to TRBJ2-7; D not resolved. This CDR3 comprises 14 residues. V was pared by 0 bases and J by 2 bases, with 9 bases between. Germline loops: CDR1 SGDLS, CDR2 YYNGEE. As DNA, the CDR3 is TGTGCCAGCAGCGTAGGACCCGAGCCCTACGAGCAGTACTTC. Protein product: CASSVGPEPYEQYF.

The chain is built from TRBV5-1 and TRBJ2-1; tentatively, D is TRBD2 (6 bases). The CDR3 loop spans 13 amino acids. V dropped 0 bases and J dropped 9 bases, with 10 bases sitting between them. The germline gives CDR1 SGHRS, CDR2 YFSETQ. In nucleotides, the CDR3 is TGCGCCAGCAGCTTGGGTCTAGCGACTGAGCAGTTCTTC. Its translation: CASSLGLATEQFF.

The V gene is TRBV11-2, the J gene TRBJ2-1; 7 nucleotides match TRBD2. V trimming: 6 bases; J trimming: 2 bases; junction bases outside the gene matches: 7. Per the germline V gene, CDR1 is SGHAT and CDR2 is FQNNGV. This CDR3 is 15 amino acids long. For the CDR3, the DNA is TGTGCCAGCAGACTGCCCGGGACTACCTACAATGAGCAGTTCTTC. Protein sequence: CASRLPGTTYNEQFF.

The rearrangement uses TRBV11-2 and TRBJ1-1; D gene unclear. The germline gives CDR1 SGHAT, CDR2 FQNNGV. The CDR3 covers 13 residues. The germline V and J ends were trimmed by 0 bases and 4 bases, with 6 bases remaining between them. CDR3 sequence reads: CASSLDGVTEAFF. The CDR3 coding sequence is TGTGCCAGCAGCTTAGACGGAGTCACTGAAGCTTTCTTT. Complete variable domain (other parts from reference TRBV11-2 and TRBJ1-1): EAGVAQSPRYKIIEKRQSVAFWCNPISGHATLYWYQQILGQGPKLLIQFQNNGVVDDSQLPKDRFSAERLKGVDSTLKIQPAKLEDSAVYLCASSLDGVTEAFFGQGTRLTVV.

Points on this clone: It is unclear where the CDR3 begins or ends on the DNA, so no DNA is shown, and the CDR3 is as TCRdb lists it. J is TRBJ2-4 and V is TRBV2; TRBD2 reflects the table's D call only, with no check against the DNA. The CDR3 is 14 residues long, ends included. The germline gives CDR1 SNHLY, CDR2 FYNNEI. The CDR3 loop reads CASSELVGSGTRYF.